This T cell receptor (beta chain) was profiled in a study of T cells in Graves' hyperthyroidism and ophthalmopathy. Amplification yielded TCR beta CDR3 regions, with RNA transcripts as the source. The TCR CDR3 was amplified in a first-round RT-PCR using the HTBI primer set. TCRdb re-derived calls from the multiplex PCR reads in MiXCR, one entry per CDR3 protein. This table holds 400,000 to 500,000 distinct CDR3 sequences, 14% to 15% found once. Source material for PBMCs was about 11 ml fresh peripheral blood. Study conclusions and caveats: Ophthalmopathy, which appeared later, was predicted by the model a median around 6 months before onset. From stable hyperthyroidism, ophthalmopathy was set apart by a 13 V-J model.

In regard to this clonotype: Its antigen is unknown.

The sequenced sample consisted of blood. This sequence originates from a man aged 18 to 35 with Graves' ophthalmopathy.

The CDR3 DNA reads TGTGCCAGCACTTCTACCTCGGATAGATTCCACGAGCAGTACTTC. This gives the protein CASTSTSDRFHEQYF. The chain joins TRBV27 to TRBJ2-7; D is unresolved. With 7 bases removed from V and 5 bases from J, the gap between germline ends came to 21 bases. From germline, CDR1 is MNHEY and CDR2 SMNVEV (reference sequence). This CDR3 region has 15 residues.